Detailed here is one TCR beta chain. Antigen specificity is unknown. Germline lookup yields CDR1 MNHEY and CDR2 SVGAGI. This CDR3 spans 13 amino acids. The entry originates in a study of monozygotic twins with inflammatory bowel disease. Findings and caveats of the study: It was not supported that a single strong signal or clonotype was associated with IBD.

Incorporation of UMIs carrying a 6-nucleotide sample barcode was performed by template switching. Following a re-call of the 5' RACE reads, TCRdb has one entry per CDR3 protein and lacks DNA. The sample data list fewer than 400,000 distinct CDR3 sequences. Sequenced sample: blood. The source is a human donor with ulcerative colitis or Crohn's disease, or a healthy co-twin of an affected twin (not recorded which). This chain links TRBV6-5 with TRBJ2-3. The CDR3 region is CASRLGLTDTQYF.